This TCR beta chain was recovered during a study of blood T cell repertoires in COVID-19 (TCRdb year 2020). Context from the whole study: Collaborator samples came from the United States, Italy and Spain and covered acute and convalescent phases of COVID-19. The prospective study material was composed of cDNA or gDNA derived from T cells, B-cell-depleted T cells, or PBMCs. Subjects who had been exposed to COVID-19, were actively infected with it, or had recovered from it provided the deeply sampled blood TCRbeta repertoires that made up the dataset. The repertoires were made available in a free public database intended to serve as a resource for research on the immune response to SARS-CoV-2. Samples came from the ongoing ImmuneRACE study (first 160 participants) plus 1,254 subjects from 6 global collaborators. The sample metadata nearly always contained a de-identified subject ID, COVID-19 status, age in years and sex. Where HLA class I and class II types were available, the types were taken from metadata supplied by the sample provider, not from assay-based typing. What the study reported, not specific to this receptor: The amount of clinical and demographic metadata varied by source and participant and was provided uncurated.

At one collaborating source in Seattle, patients were enrolled during active infection and were followed longitudinally through the course of disease. Each collaborating institution followed its own protocols to collect whole blood in K2EDTA tubes. Collaborator samples were shipped for TCRbeta analysis as frozen whole blood, isolated PBMCs, or DNA extracted from either sample type. TCRbeta CDR3 regions were amplified from genomic DNA by means of the immunoSEQ Assay, a bias-controlled multiplex PCR. The original pipeline was this. The number of nucleated cells in each sample was estimated from the amplification of reference gene primers within the assay. To quantify the absolute abundance of each unique TCRbeta CDR3 rearrangement, sequence reads were collapsed and filtered. Productive Simpson clonality was computed per sample as the square root of Simpson's diversity index over productive rearrangements. In TCRdb, the immuneACCESS table is reduced to in-frame sequences with V and J assigned. These tables do not hold every clone; where another copy was compared, an unresolved V gene accounts for under half, and the others remain unexplained. V, J and clone size are taken as reported in that table, and D and trimming were inferred from the DNA itself. The sample table holds around 270,000 clones, of which around nine tenths were seen once. Of the sample, more than 4.5% falls within the top ten clones.

Turning to this clone: There is no known antigen for this receptor. Qualities for individual bases were not recorded, and no much larger clone is one base off.

Counted from cysteine to phenylalanine, this CDR3 has 17 amino acids. CDR3 DNA only is kept here, 51 bases in frame from base 1. The germline V gene (reference sequence) provides CDR1 SEHNR and CDR2 FQNEAQ. V is cut by 1 base and J by 7 bases, and the space between the germline ends is 21 bases. The chain was built from TRBV7-9 and TRBJ2-3; the D region possibly corresponds to TRBD2 (7 bases align). The TCR was taken from an older woman with COVID-19, enrolled during active disease. The sequenced sample consisted of peripheral blood. The DNA sequence reads TGTGCCAGCAGCTTAGATTTAGGGGGGAGGGCCTCCTATACGCAGTATTTT. This encodes CASSLDLGGRASYTQYF.